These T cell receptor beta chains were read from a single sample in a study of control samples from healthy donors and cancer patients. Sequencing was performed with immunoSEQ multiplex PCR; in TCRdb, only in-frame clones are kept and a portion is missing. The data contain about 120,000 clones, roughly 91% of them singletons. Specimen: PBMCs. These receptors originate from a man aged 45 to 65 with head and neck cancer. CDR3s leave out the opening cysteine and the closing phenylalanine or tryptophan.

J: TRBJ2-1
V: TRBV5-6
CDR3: ASSLGVAGEQF

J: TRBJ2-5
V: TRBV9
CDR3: ASSVDGLPRMETQY

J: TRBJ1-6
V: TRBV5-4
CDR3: AGQTLNSPLH

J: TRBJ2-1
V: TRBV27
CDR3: ASSLGARVGGYNEQF

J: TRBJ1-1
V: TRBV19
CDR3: ASDGPKGTEAF

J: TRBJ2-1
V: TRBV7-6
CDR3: ASSFLAGTNNEQF

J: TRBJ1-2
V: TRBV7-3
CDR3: ASSLKDPRDITNYGYT

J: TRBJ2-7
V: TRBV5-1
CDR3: ASTASRTGDGEQY

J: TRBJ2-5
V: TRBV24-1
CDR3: ATSGLAGAQETQY

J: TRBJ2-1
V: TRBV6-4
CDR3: ASSAGLNNEQF

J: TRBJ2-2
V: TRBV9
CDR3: ASSPVGRRPTGELF

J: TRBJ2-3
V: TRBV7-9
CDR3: ASSAPLGQGGTDTQY

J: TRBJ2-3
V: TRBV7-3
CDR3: ASSPRLGLAGGRVTDTQY

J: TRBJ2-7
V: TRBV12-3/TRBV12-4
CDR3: ASSLVVYEQY

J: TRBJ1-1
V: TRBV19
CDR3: ASTSQRGGSEEAF

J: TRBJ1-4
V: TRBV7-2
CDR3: ASSSDRGGEKLF

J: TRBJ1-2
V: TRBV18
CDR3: ASSPRIGYGRASYGYT

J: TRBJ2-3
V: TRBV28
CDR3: ASSSPPGLAGDLGDTQY

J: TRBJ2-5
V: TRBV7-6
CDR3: ASSLYIGTDLQETQY

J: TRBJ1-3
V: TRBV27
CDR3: ASSLGTGGGNTIY

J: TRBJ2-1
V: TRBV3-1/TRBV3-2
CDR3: ASSHGGGRVEQF

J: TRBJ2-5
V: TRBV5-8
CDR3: ASSLGQGVQETQY

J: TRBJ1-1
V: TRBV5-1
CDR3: ASSLVSGYTEAF